This T cell receptor (beta chain) is drawn from a study of blood T cells in healthy people across ages. Study findings and constraints: What prevented conclusive comparison of naive and antigen-experienced cells was that PBMCs were unsorted.

Next came a second PCR, run for about 6 to 11 cycles, which used a sample-barcoded 5' primer along with a J-beta primer mix. MiXCR, applied by TCRdb to the 5' RACE reads, yields one record per CDR3 protein. The table has about 1,400,000 distinct CDR3 sequences, 42% seen once. Notes on this clonotype: Antigen: not known.

Per sample, no less than 6 micrograms of total RNA were extracted. This TCR was sampled from a woman aged 18 to 35 in good health. The material sequenced was blood.

The CDR3, as DNA: TGTGCCAGCAGCAAAGAGGTCAAACTCGTCTATGGCTACACCTTC. Translating it yields CASSKEVKLVYGYTF. The genes are TRBV21-1 and TRBJ1-2. TRBV21-1 is a recognized pseudogene. This CDR3 is built from 15 residues.